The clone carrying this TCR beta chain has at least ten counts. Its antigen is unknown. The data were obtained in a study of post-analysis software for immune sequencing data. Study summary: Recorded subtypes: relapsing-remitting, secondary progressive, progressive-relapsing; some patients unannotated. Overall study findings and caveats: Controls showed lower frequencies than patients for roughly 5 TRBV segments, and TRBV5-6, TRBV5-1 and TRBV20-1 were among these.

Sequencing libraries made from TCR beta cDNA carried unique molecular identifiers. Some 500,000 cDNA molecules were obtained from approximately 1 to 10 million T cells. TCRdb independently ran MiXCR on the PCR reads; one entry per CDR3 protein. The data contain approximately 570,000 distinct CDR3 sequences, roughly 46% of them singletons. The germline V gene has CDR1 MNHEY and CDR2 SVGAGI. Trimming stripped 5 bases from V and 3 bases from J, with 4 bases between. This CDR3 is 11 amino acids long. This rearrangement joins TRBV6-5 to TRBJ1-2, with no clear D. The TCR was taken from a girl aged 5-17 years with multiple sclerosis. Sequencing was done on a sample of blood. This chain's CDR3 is CASSGDYGYTF. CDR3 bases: TGTGCCAGCAGTGGGGACTATGGCTACACCTTC.